The TCR beta chain described here comes from a study of CXCR3-negative and CXCR3-positive naive CD8 T cells. The study, taken as a whole, reports: CXCR3-expressing naive cells carried TRB CDR3s more hydrophobic than those of CXCR3-negative naive cells. Memory CD8+ cells showed much lower diversity, while both naive subsets were comparably high.

Notes on this clonotype: What it recognizes is unknown.

Preparation of TRB cDNA libraries relied on 5' RACE carrying UMI labels. TCRdb re-called the 5' RACE reads and gives one entry per CDR3 protein, without DNA. The sample data list over 150,000 distinct CDR3 sequences. Naivety in CD8+ T cells corresponded to a CD45RO-CCR7+CD27+CD95- phenotype. CDR1 SGHVS and CDR2 FNYEAQ come from the germline V gene. The CDR3 is made up of 16 amino acids. Source material: naive CXCR3+ CD8+ T cells from blood. Subset given: CD45RO-CCR7+CD27+CD95- naive CD8+ T cells expressing CXCR3 (TNR3+). This TCR derives from a human donor in good health. Some clones in this sample may be carry-over from other donors' samples. This rearrangement joins TRBV7-6 to TRBJ1-1; the D call of TRBD1 rests on TCRdb alone, since no DNA is present to check it. CDR3 residues: CASSPETGLRVTEAFF. Variable domain in full (rest from reference TRBV7-6 and TRBJ1-1): GAGVSQSPRYKVTKRGQDVALRCDPISGHVSLYWYRQALGQGPEFLTYFNYEAQQDKSGLPNDRFSAERPEGSISTLTIQRTEQRDSAMYRCASSPETGLRVTEAFFGQGTRLTVV.